Below, one T cell receptor (beta chain) is given with its context. This record belongs to a study of OX40 agonist ivuxolimab in advanced cancers. Here immunoSEQ multiplex PCR was the method, and the copy in TCRdb shows in-frame clones only, minus some. The sample gives some 57,000 clones, more than 80% of which show up once; 5.4% is in the top ten. Sequencing used CD4+ or CD8+ T cells sorted from blood, obtained in a trial of the OX40 agonist ivuxolimab. The TCR sequence derives from an adult with an advanced solid tumor such as melanoma, head and neck, liver or kidney cancer.

The CDR3 protein is CASSLGAGATGNTIYF. The CDR3 DNA reads as TGTGCCAGCAGTTTGGGGGCCGGGGCCACTGGAAACACCATATATTTT. J is TRBJ1-3 and V is TRBV28; a weak D match, TRBD1 (6 bases). The germline CDR1 and CDR2 sequences are MDHEN and SYDVKM. This CDR3 is built from 16 residues. The V end lost 3 bases, the J end lost 2 bases, and 14 bases lay between the germline ends.